A selection of T cell receptor beta chains follows, all from one sample in a study of blood T cells in healthy people across ages. TCRdb reanalysed the 5' RACE reads using MiXCR and keeps one entry per CDR3 protein. Among 800,000 to 1,000,000 distinct CDR3 sequences listed, around 48% were seen once. The sequenced material came from blood. These receptors originate from a young man in good health. CDR3s include the opening cysteine and the closing phenylalanine or tryptophan. A D gene is named only where the DNA matches it firmly. Size values are once, few and many counts, or a class for expanded clones, and some rows have none.

cdr3_nt,cdr3_aa,v_call,clone_size,d_call,j_call,cdr3_length
TGTGCCAGTAGTATTGGAGCCTACGAGCAGTACTTC,CASSIGAYEQYF,TRBV19,-,-,TRBJ2-7,12
TGTGCCAGCAGTCAGGTAGGGGTGCATCAGCCCCAGCATTTT,CASSQVGVHQPQHF,TRBV25-1,few,-,TRBJ1-5,14
TGTGCCAGCAACGAACAGGGGGGACTAGGCGAGCAGTACTTC,CASNEQGGLGEQYF,TRBV2,few,-,TRBJ2-7,14
TGTGCCAGTAGCAATCGGGACAGGGAAACAGATACGCAGTATTTT,CASSNRDRETDTQYF,TRBV21-1,-,-,TRBJ2-3,15
TGCAGTGCGCCGGGCGGGACGCTCTTGTCCTACGAGCAGTACTTC,CSAPGGTLLSYEQYF,TRBV20-1,-,-,TRBJ2-7,15
TGCAGCGTTCTCATAGGCAGGAATCAGCCCCAGCATTTT,CSVLIGRNQPQHF,TRBV29-1,many,-,TRBJ1-5,13
TGCAGTGCTAGAGATATCCTAGCGGGGGCCCCGGGTGAGCAGTTCTTC,CSARDILAGAPGEQFF,TRBV20-1,few,TRBD2,TRBJ2-1,16
TGTGCCAGCAGTGCCGTGGGACTGTCGAACACTGAAGCTTTCTTT,CASSAVGLSNTEAFF,TRBV25-1,-,-,TRBJ1-1,15
TGTGCCAGCAGTGGATCCGGGACAGAGGCCTACGAGCAGTACTTC,CASSGSGTEAYEQYF,TRBV6-2/TRBV6-3,-,TRBD1,TRBJ2-7,15
TGCGCCAGCAGCCACCTCCCTCCCAGGGGCTACAATGAGCAGTTCTTC,CASSHLPPRGYNEQFF,TRBV4-1,-,-,TRBJ2-1,16
TGTGCCAGCAGCTTTGGCGGGGGGGCCGTAGATACGCAGTATTTT,CASSFGGGAVDTQYF,TRBV6-4,many,TRBD2,TRBJ2-3,15
TGTGCCAGCAGTTCGGACGCGTTGAATCAGCCCCAGCATTTT,CASSSDALNQPQHF,TRBV28,-,-,TRBJ1-5,14
TGTGCCAGCAGTACATACAGCAGCCAAGAGACCCAGTACTTC,CASSTYSSQETQYF,TRBV11-2,-,-,TRBJ2-5,14
TGCAGTGCTGAGACGCAGGGAAGGGCGGCCTATGGCTACACCTTC,CSAETQGRAAYGYTF,TRBV20-1,-,-,TRBJ1-2,15
TGTGCCAGCAGTGAGGCCAGCGGGGGCTCCTACGAGCAGTACTTC,CASSEASGGSYEQYF,TRBV25-1,few,TRBD2,TRBJ2-7,15
TGCGCCAGCACCTTGCAAGGGGGCGGTGGAGATACGCAGTATTTT,CASTLQGGGGDTQYF,TRBV5-1,-,TRBD1,TRBJ2-3,15
TGTGCCAGCAGTGAATATGGTGGAGGGGAGGGAAACACCATATATTTT,CASSEYGGGEGNTIYF,TRBV25-1,-,-,TRBJ1-3,16
TGTGCCAGCAGTTGGGGGACAGGGGGCTACGAGCAGTACTTC,CASSWGTGGYEQYF,TRBV12-3/TRBV12-4,-,TRBD1,TRBJ2-7,14
TGCAGTGGTGTAACGGCCTTAGGCAATCAGCCCCAGCATTTT,CSGVTALGNQPQHF,TRBV20-1,few,-,TRBJ1-5,14
TGTGCCAGTAGGAGGGAATCAAATTCCTACGAGCAGTACTTC,CASRRESNSYEQYF,TRBV6-5,-,-,TRBJ2-7,14
TGTGCCAGCAGTGATAGGGGCCCTGAAGCTTTCTTT,CASSDRGPEAFF,TRBV25-1,-,-,TRBJ1-1,12
TGTGCCAGCAGTTGGACGGATGGTGAGCAGTTCTTC,CASSWTDGEQFF,TRBV12-3/TRBV12-4,-,-,TRBJ2-1,12
TGTGCCAGCAGTGATATTGACAGAACCTACGAGCAGTACTTC,CASSDIDRTYEQYF,TRBV6-5,many,-,TRBJ2-7,14
TGTGCCAGCAGCTTACAGGGCGGAACTAATGAAAAACTGTTTTTT,CASSLQGGTNEKLFF,TRBV7-2,-,-,TRBJ1-4,15
TGTGCCACCATCCCGAGGGGGGGGACTGAGAATCAGCCCCAGCATTTT,CATIPRGGTENQPQHF,TRBV24-1,-,-,TRBJ1-5,16
TGTGCCAGCAGCCCCCGCGAGGGACTAGAGATGTATTTT,CASSPREGLEMYF,TRBV7-2,-,TRBD2,TRBJ2-3,13
TGCAGTGCTATTAAGGGGGTCCGGAACAATGAGCAGTACTTC,CSAIKGVRNNEQYF,TRBV20-1,-,-,TRBJ2-7,14
TGCGCCAGCAGCTTGGAAGGGGCTCGCACAGATACGCAGTATTTT,CASSLEGARTDTQYF,TRBV5-1,few,-,TRBJ2-3,15
TGTGCCAGCAGTTACACCCTAGCGGGGGGATCCTACGAGCAGTACTTC,CASSYTLAGGSYEQYF,TRBV6-7,-,TRBD2,TRBJ2-7,16
TGTGCCAGCAGTTACGTAGGTCAGGGTGAAGAGACCCAGTACTTC,CASSYVGQGEETQYF,TRBV6-5,-,-,TRBJ2-5,15
TGTGCCTGGAGTGTACGAGGGCAGTCAAATCAGCCCCAGCATTTT,CAWSVRGQSNQPQHF,TRBV30,-,-,TRBJ1-5,15
TGTGCCAGCAGTGCCGACAGGGACCTCTACGAGCAGTACTTC,CASSADRDLYEQYF,TRBV6-5,-,TRBD1,TRBJ2-7,14